The 18 T cell receptor beta chains reported below all come from one sample, sequenced in a study of blood T cell repertoires in COVID-19. Only in-frame clones appear in the TCRdb table, and some are missing; sequencing was by immunoSEQ multiplex PCR. The table has about 100,000 clones, just over 85% seen once. The material sequenced was peripheral blood. The source of these receptors is a human donor in a cohort sampled during active COVID-19.

The chain joins TRBV4-2 to TRBJ1-2; the D is unclear. The CDR3 spans 13 residues. Germline V gene sequence: CDR1 LGHNA, CDR2 YNFKEQ. The V gene lost 1 base and the J gene lost 2 bases, with 5 bases spanning the gap. CDR3 protein: CASSQAGNYGYTF. CDR3 bases: TGTGCCAGCAGCCAAGCAGGAAACTATGGCTACACCTTC.

The chain joins TRBV9 to TRBJ2-2; 10 nucleotides align to TRBD2. Germline trimming cut 3 bases from V and 3 bases from J; bases unmatched to any gene: 14. The germline CDR1 and CDR2 sequences are SGDLS and YYNGEE. The CDR3 has 19 residues. CDR3 sequence (DNA): TGTGCCAGCAGCGGAGGTAGCGGGAGGTTGGGGGGAGACACCGGGGAGCTGTTTTTT. Residues: CASSGGSGRLGGDTGELFF.

The chain links TRBV6-5 to TRBJ2-4; D gene uncertain. CDR1 and CDR2 from the germline V gene are MNHEY and SVGAGI. V gave up 2 bases and J gave up 0 bases, with 5 bases separating them. The CDR3 has 14 amino acids. The CDR3 region has the DNA TGTGCCAGCAGTTACGGGCGAGCCAAAAACATTCAGTACTTC. It specifies CASSYGRAKNIQYF.

The J gene is TRBJ2-5, the V gene TRBV6-2 or TRBV6-3; 12 positions match TRBD2. Germline CDR1 MNHEY, CDR2 SVGEGT. The CDR3 extends over 18 amino acids. Trimming cost V 5 bases and J 5 bases; bases outside gene matches: 15. The CDR3 DNA reads TGTGCCAGCAGTGCTACGCGGACTAGCGGGATAACGCGGGAGACCCAGTACTTC. It codes for CASSATRTSGITRETQYF.

This clone was seen just once. The CDR3 DNA sequence: TGCAGCGTGAGACAGGGTTGGAACACCGGGGAGCTGTTTTTT. Translating it yields CSVRQGWNTGELFF. The rearrangement uses TRBV29-1 and TRBJ2-2; 7 positions match TRBD1. Germline V gene data show CDR1 as SQVTM and CDR2 as ANQGSEA. The CDR3 covers 14 residues. The V segment lost 6 bases and the J segment 1 base; nucleotides outside the gene matches: 5.

The chain carries TRBV19 and TRBJ1-6, with 9 nucleotides matching TRBD1. The CDR3 covers 16 residues. J was trimmed by 7 bases and V by 7 bases; bases with no gene match: 11. Looked up from germline, CDR1 is LNHDA and CDR2 is SQIVND (reference sequence). DNA of the CDR3: TGTGCCAGTACCAAAGCAAGGGGGACAGGGAATTCACCCCTCCACTTT. It specifies CASTKARGTGNSPLHF. The whole variable domain, filled in from reference TRBV19 and TRBJ1-6, reads DGGITQSPKYLFRKEGQNVTLSCEQNLNHDAMYWYRQDPGQGLRLIYYSQIVNDFQKGDIAEGYSVSREKKESFPLTVTSAQKNPTAFYLCASTKARGTGNSPLHFGNGTRLTVT.

The chain links TRBV2 to TRBJ2-7; D ambiguous. This CDR3 has 12 residues. V gave up 2 bases and J gave up 2 bases, with 4 bases separating them. Per the germline V gene, CDR1 is SNHLY and CDR2 is FYNNEI. The CDR3 protein is CASSEQTYEQYF. Here the CDR3 DNA reads TGTGCCAGCAGTGAACAGACCTACGAGCAGTACTTC.

This rearrangement joins TRBV18 to TRBJ2-5; D is unclear. Germline V gives CDR1 KGHSH, CDR2 LQKENI. V lost 6 bases, J lost 1 base, and 12 bases lay in between. CDR3 length: 14 amino acids. DNA of the CDR3: TGTGCCAGCTCTCCCCCCGGAGCCCAAGAGACCCAGTACTTC. Translated, it gives CASSPPGAQETQYF.

The rearrangement uses TRBV11-2 and TRBJ2-7; D perhaps matches TRBD1 (6 bases). The V end was cut by 5 bases, the J end by 3 bases, with 17 bases between. The CDR3 is 15 amino acids. Per the germline V gene, CDR1 is SGHAT and CDR2 is FQNNGV. This chain's CDR3 is CASSQLRDTYYEQYF. The DNA for the CDR3 is TGTGCCAGCAGCCAACTACGGGACACGTACTACGAGCAGTACTTC.

The chain recombines TRBV6-6 with TRBJ2-7, with D perhaps TRBD1 (6 bases). The germline gives CDR1 MNHNY, CDR2 SVGAGI (reference sequence). The CDR3 loop spans 14 amino acids. Trimming took off 6 bases at V and 2 bases at J, with 14 bases between the two ends. CDR3 DNA sequence: TGTGCCAGCAGGAAAATGGGACAAACCTACGAGCAGTACTTC. As protein: CASRKMGQTYEQYF.

The rearrangement links TRBV5-6 to TRBJ1-3, with D uncertain. The CDR3 consists of 14 residues. CDR1 SGHDT and CDR2 YYEEEE come from the germline V gene. Trimming left V 0 bases short and J 0 bases short, with 4 bases between. The CDR3 bases are TGTGCCAGCAGCTTGGATAGCTCTGGAAACACCATATATTTT. Translation: CASSLDSSGNTIYF.

The rearrangement joins TRBV5-1 to TRBJ2-2; 7 bases match TRBD1. CDR1 and CDR2 (germline): SGHRS, YFSETQ. CDR3 size: 16 residues. V shed 5 bases and J 5 bases; nucleotides not matched to a gene: 12. The CDR3 protein is CASSFAGTAMTGELFF. DNA of the CDR3: TGCGCCAGCAGTTTCGCCGGGACAGCTATGACCGGGGAGCTGTTTTTT.

J is TRBJ2-1 and V is TRBV5-4; 9 nucleotides line up with TRBD1. V lost 6 bases, J lost 6 bases, and 7 bases stayed unmatched. The CDR3 is 14 residues long. Germline lookup yields CDR1 SGHNT and CDR2 YYREEE (reference sequence). The CDR3 DNA follows: TGTGCCAGCAACCCGGACAGGGGAAGCAATGAGCAGTTCTTC. Protein: CASNPDRGSNEQFF.

This chain's CDR3 is CASSDSTGGYNEQFF. The CDR3 DNA reads as TGTGCCAGCAGTGACTCGACAGGGGGCTACAATGAGCAGTTCTTC. The V call is TRBV6-4, the J call TRBJ2-1, with TRBD1 matching over 9 bases. J was trimmed by 3 bases and V by 0 bases; bases with no gene match: 0. CDR3 length equals 15 residues. Germline V lookup: CDR1 MRHNA, CDR2 SNTAGT.

This clone was found once. The chain recombines TRBV3-1 (or the pseudogene TRBV3-2) with TRBJ2-7, with D possibly being TRBD2 (7 bases). Germline V lookup: CDR1 LGHDT, CDR2 YNNKEL (reference sequence). The length of the CDR3 is 15 residues. With 3 bases removed from V and 5 bases from J, the gap between germline ends came to 17 bases. The CDR3 loop reads CASSQKMGGGDEQYF. CDR3 DNA sequence: TGTGCCAGCAGCCAGAAGATGGGGGGGGGCGACGAGCAGTACTTC.

The V and J genes are TRBV5-1 and TRBJ2-1, with 10 bases that match TRBD2. Germline assignment: CDR1 SGHRS and CDR2 YFSETQ. V shed 4 bases, J shed 6 bases, and the junction held 7 bases outside the gene matches. The CDR3 loop spans 15 amino acids. CDR3 residues: CASSPLAGDGNEQFF. In nucleotides, the CDR3 is TGCGCCAGCAGCCCTCTAGCGGGAGATGGCAATGAGCAGTTCTTC.

This clone turned up a few times. The same CDR3 arises from other DNA sequences in this sample as well. The chain is built from TRBV9 and TRBJ2-1; a possible D gene is TRBD2 (5 bases). CDR3 length: 15 amino acids. Trimming took off 5 bases at V and 0 bases at J, with 12 bases between the two ends. CDR1 is SGDLS and CDR2 is YYNGEE in the germline V gene. CDR3 protein: CASRASGSSYNEQFF. CDR3 nucleotide sequence: TGTGCCAGCAGGGCTTCGGGGAGCTCCTACAATGAGCAGTTCTTC.

The rearrangement uses TRBV5-1 and TRBJ2-5, with 9 bases fitting TRBD2. In germline, CDR1 is SGHRS, CDR2 YFSETQ. There are 17 residues in the CDR3. V lost 4 bases, J lost 2 bases, and 12 bases stayed unmatched. CDR3 DNA: TGCGCCAGCAGCGCCGGACTAGCGAATTACCAACAAGAGACCCAGTACTTC. Translated, it gives CASSAGLANYQQETQYF.